This TCR beta chain was documented in a study of T cells after yellow fever vaccination. This clonotype was detected many times. One entry per CDR3 protein, called by TCRdb with MiXCR from the 5' RACE reads. The table has about 150,000 distinct CDR3 sequences, under 8% seen once; the top ten hold 0.5% to 0.65%. The sample was CD4+ T cells sorted from PBMCs, taken 10 days after the yellow fever booster vaccination. The receptor comes from a man aged 25 to 40 who received the YFV17D yellow fever vaccine.

CDR3 residues: CSARTGNIQYF. DNA of the CDR3: TGCAGTGCCCGGACAGGGAACATTCAGTACTTC. The V call is TRBV20-1, the J call TRBJ2-4, with 8 positions matching TRBD1. V trimming: 6 bases; J trimming: 7 bases; junction bases outside the gene matches: 2. The germline CDR1 and CDR2 sequences are DFQATT and SNEGSKA (reference sequence). There are 11 residues in the CDR3.